These 9 T cell receptor beta chains share one sample of origin, sequenced in a study of T cells in Graves' hyperthyroidism and ophthalmopathy (dated by TCRdb to between 2018 and 2021). Library construction relied on multiplex PCR. Sequencer: Illumina HiSeq 2000. TCR beta CDR3 regions were amplified from RNA transcripts. The first round of RT-PCR for the TCR CDR3 was performed with the HTBI primer set and the Qiagen OneStep RT-PCR kit. TCRdb took the public reads, trimmed them with fastp at Q25, ran MiXCR for clone calling and kept in-frame beta chains. Rows with one shared CDR3 protein collapse into an entry with the most common genes and DNA. In this sample the table shows a few hundred thousand distinct CDR3 sequences, 13% to 15% of which occur a single time. Jointly, the top ten make up 17% of the sample. Material: blood. These receptors were taken from a woman under 30 with Graves' hyperthyroidism.

The sample holds many counts of this clonotype. This chain uses TRBV12-5 with TRBJ1-2; D remains ambiguous. V lost 2 bases and J 0 bases, leaving 10 bases between the germline ends. The length of the CDR3 is 15 residues. Germline V gene data show CDR1 as LGHNT and CDR2 as FRNRAP. CDR3 amino acids: CASGLQPPTNYGYTF. The CDR3 DNA reads as TGTGCTAGTGGTTTGCAACCACCGACTAACTATGGCTACACCTTC.

This clonotype has a handful of counts. V is TRBV5-1 and J is TRBJ1-5, with 8 bases lining up with TRBD1. V lost 0 bases, J lost 4 bases, and 3 bases stayed unmatched. The CDR3 spans 15 residues. The germline gives CDR1 SGHRS, CDR2 YFSETQ. In nucleotides, the CDR3 is TGCGCCAGCAGCTTGGAGACAGGGGAGAATCAGCCCCAGCATTTT. This sequence encodes CASSLETGENQPQHF.

The chain recombines TRBV2 with TRBJ2-7; TRBD1 agrees at 9 bases. Germline V lookup: CDR1 SNHLY, CDR2 FYNNEI. CDR3 length: 14 amino acids. The V gene end was trimmed by 2 bases and the J gene end by 6 bases; junction bases not matched to a gene: 5. CDR3 residues: CASSELDRGVEQYV. DNA of the CDR3: TGTGCCAGCAGTGAACTGGACAGGGGTGTCGAGCAGTACGTC.

This clonotype was found many times. The chain links TRBV6-1 to TRBJ1-2; TRBD1 matches at 9 bases. V lost 4 bases to trimming and J lost 2 bases; unmatched junction nucleotides: 11. Germline-derived CDR1 and CDR2 are MNHNS and SASEGT. This CDR3 has 17 residues. The CDR3 here is CASSGQGGFSSNYGYTF. In DNA, the CDR3 is TGTGCCAGCAGTGGACAGGGGGGATTCTCCTCCAACTATGGCTACACCTTC.

This clonotype was detected many times. V gene TRBV4-1 combines with J gene TRBJ1-1, with D tentatively TRBD1 (5 bases). V was cut by 1 base and J by 6 bases, with 12 bases left in between. Germline lookup yields CDR1 MGHRA and CDR2 YSYEKL. The CDR3 extends over 14 amino acids. The CDR3 DNA sequence: TGCGCCAGCAGCCAAGGGCAAGGGGATTCTGAAGCTTTCTTT. It translates to CASSQGQGDSEAFF.

In its sample, this clonotype was seen many times. The chain carries TRBV11-2 and TRBJ1-1; no firm D call. V dropped 2 bases and J dropped 1 base, with 5 bases sitting between them. Germline CDR1 reads SGHAT; CDR2 reads FQNNGV. The CDR3 runs to 13 residues. The CDR3 nucleotides are TGTGCCAGCAGCTTAATCGAGAACACTGAAGCTTTCTTT. This codes for CASSLIENTEAFF.

About this clonotype itself: A much larger clonotype is one base distant, so this may be a read error. CDR3 in amino acids: CASSQSRGETQYF. The CDR3 DNA reads TGTGCCAGCAGCCAAAGCAGGGGAGAGACCCAGTACTTC. The chain uses TRBV3-1 and TRBJ2-5; perhaps TRBD1 as D (6 bases). V dropped 2 bases and J dropped 4 bases, with 8 bases sitting between them. The CDR3 is 13 amino acids. Germline values: CDR1 LGHDT, CDR2 YNNKEL (reference sequence).

This clonotype was seen ten or more times. The chain couples TRBV11-3 to TRBJ2-1; the D call may be TRBD1 or TRBD2 (5 bases each). The V end lost 4 bases, the J end lost 6 bases, and 16 bases lay between the germline ends. Germline V gene lookup returns CDR1 SGHNT and CDR2 YENEEA. The CDR3 is made up of 15 amino acids. As DNA, the CDR3 is TGTGCCAGCAGCTCAAGGAAAGGGGAGAGCAATGAGCAGTTCTTC. This codes for CASSSRKGESNEQFF.

The genes are TRBV19 and TRBJ2-2; D unresolved. This CDR3 is 16 amino acids long. V was shortened by 6 bases and J by 3 bases, with 17 bases between the two germline ends. In germline, CDR1 is LNHDA, CDR2 SQIVND (reference sequence). CDR3 sequence (DNA): TGTGCCAGTAGGCCCATGACCCCCACCGACACCGGGGAGCTGTTTTTT. Encoded protein: CASRPMTPTDTGELFF.